The source of this T cell receptor beta chain is a study of cytomegalovirus exposure and HLA in healthy donors. Findings of the study overall: An analysis done earlier found most TCR beta V segments productive about 87% or about 30% of the time. CMV serostatus was the only recorded immune exposure for donors. The authors enumerated under 200 TCR beta chains as linked to cytomegalovirus. In a later analysis, across HLA loci, associated TCR counts were highest for DRB1, lowest for HLA-C.

CDR3 length equals 15 residues. Per the germline V gene, CDR1 is SGDLS and CDR2 is YYNGEE. The V gene end was trimmed by 3 bases and the J gene end by 4 bases; junction bases not matched to a gene: 5. PCR was performed using 60 Vbeta and 13 Jbeta primers. Measured with immunoSEQ multiplex PCR; TCRdb has only the in-frame clones, and not every one. Of a few hundred thousand clones in the sample, about 75% were seen once. About this clone: Its antigen is unknown.

The sequence was obtained from a man between 18 and 35 years old in good health and CMV-seronegative. This chain joins TRBV9 and TRBJ2-2; 8 bases are a match to TRBD1. The material sequenced was PBMCs. The CDR3 DNA follows: TGTGCCAGCAGCGCGGGACAGGTCGGCACCGGGGAGCTGTTTTTT. It codes for CASSAGQVGTGELFF.